This T cell receptor beta chain was identified in a study of T cells after posttransplantation cyclophosphamide. Findings of the study overall: After PTCy, TRB diversity resembled that of CNI/methotrexate controls. Skin or GI-infiltrating T cells shared few TRB sequences with blood. Later blood repertoires were often dominated by clones from the donor CD8+ memory compartment.

Using immunoSEQ multiplex PCR, the repertoire was profiled, and TCRdb retains in-frame clones only, with some absent. This repertoire shows around 6,000 clones, 70% to 85% found once; its top ten account for about 3%. CDR1 and CDR2 (germline): LNHNV, YYDKDF (reference sequence). J was trimmed by 3 bases and V by 1 base; bases with no gene match: 7. The CDR3 consists of 18 residues. Concerning this clone: What it binds is not known.

Treatment was busulfan-fludarabine conditioning, a marrow graft, and cyclophosphamide on days +3 and +4. This sample comprised CD4+ T cells sorted from blood, obtained 350 to 380 days after allogeneic stem cell transplant with posttransplant cyclophosphamide. This chain links TRBV15 with TRBJ1-5, with TRBD1 matching 12 bases. The receptor comes from a male patient aged 45 to 59 who received an allogeneic stem cell transplant from a related donor and was CMV-positive. Part of the T cell pool may stem from the graft donor. The CDR3 DNA reads TGTGCCACCAGCAGAGGAACGGGACAGGGGGCAATCAATCAGCCCCAGCATTTT. It is translated as CATSRGTGQGAINQPQHF.